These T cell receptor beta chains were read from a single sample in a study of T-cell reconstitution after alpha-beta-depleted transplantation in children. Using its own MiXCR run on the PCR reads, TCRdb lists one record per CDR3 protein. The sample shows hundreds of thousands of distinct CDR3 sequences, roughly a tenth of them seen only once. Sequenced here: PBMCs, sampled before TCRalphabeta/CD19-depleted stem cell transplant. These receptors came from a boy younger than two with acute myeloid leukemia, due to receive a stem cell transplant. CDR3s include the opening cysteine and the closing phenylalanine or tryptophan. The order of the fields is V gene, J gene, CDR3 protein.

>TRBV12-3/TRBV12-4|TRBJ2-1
CASAGRDSSYNEQFF
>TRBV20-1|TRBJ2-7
CSARPDRGAYEQYF
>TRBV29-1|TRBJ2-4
CSVEDAGHIQNIQYF
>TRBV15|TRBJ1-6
CATSREEGPILDSPLHF
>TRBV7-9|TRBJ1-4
CASSPLGSVEKLFF
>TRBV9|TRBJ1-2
CASSVDGYTF
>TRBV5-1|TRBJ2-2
CASSPPLRDRVRSGTGELFF
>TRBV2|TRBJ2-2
CASSRQGLTGELFF
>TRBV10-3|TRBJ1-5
CAIRGGSSNQPQHF
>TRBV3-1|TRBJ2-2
CASSQLRGTGELFF
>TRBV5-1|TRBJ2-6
CASSFQGGANVLTF